The rows below give T cell receptor beta chains drawn from one sample of a study of CD8+ T cells in alopecia areata. Only in-frame clones appear in the TCRdb table, and some are missing; sequencing was by immunoSEQ multiplex PCR. The sample has 95,000 to 100,000 clones; around 55% are singletons. This specimen was CD8+ T cells sorted from blood, taken at week 4, from a patient treated with tofacitinib. These receptors were obtained from a human donor with alopecia areata. Both conserved end residues are part of each CDR3. A D gene is named only where the DNA matches it firmly. Size values are once, few and many counts, or a class for expanded clones, and some rows have none.

d_call	v_call	clone_size	j_call	cdr3_nt	cdr3_aa
-	TRBV29-1	-	TRBJ1-2	TGCAGCGTTGCCGGGGGGGGTCATGGCTACACCTTC	CSVAGGGHGYTF
TRBD2	TRBV9	once	TRBJ2-5	TGTGCCAGCAGCGTGTCGGGAGGGTTAGAGACCCAGTACTTC	CASSVSGGLETQYF
-	TRBV5-4	-	TRBJ1-2	TGTGCCAGCAGCCTTTGGACAGAGTATGATGGCTACACCTTC	CASSLWTEYDGYTF
TRBD2	TRBV27	-	TRBJ2-1	TGTGCCAGCAGTCTAGGACTAGCGGGGAACAATGAGCAGTTCTTC	CASSLGLAGNNEQFF
-	TRBV29-1	few	TRBJ1-3	TGCAGCGCCGACCAACGAGGGGTTTTCGGAAACACCATATATTTT	CSADQRGVFGNTIYF
-	TRBV29-1	-	TRBJ1-2	TGCAGCGCCATCCAACAGGGAAACTATGGCTACACCTTC	CSAIQQGNYGYTF
-	TRBV10-3	-	TRBJ1-2	TGTGCCATCAGTGGGGAAGGGGTTAACACGGCTAACTATGGCTACACCTTC	CAISGEGVNTANYGYTF
-	TRBV7-9	-	TRBJ2-5	TGTGCCAGCAGAGACCAGGGTTTTGAGACCCAGTACTTC	CASRDQGFETQYF
-	TRBV28	-	TRBJ2-3	TGTGCCAGCAGCCCCCAGCCCTTAGATACGCAGTATTTT	CASSPQPLDTQYF
-	TRBV9	-	TRBJ2-5	TGTGCCAGCAGCCCCGGAAGAGGAGGACAGAGGACGCGGGAGACCCAGTACTTC	CASSPGRGGQRTRETQYF
TRBD2	TRBV11-1	few	TRBJ2-1	TGTGCCAGCAGCTTACGCGGGAGGCTTGATGAGCAGTTCTTC	CASSLRGRLDEQFF
-	TRBV9	-	TRBJ2-6	TGTGCCAGCAGCGGTAGCGCTGGGGCCAACGTCCTGACTTTC	CASSGSAGANVLTF
TRBD1	TRBV27	-	TRBJ1-6	TGTGCCAGCAGTTTGGAGCAGGGGGCCATCTATAATTCACCCCTCCACTTT	CASSLEQGAIYNSPLHF
-	TRBV6-5	few	TRBJ1-1	TGTGCCAGCAGTCTAAGTGGGGGGCTATTAACTGAAGCTTTCTTT	CASSLSGGLLTEAFF
-	TRBV20-1	once	TRBJ2-7	TGCAGTGCCCCAACAAGCTACGAGCAGTACTTC	CSAPTSYEQYF
-	TRBV29-1	-	TRBJ2-2	TGCAGCGTTGAACGGTCGAACACCGGGGAGCTGTTTTTT	CSVERSNTGELFF
-	TRBV30	-	TRBJ2-7	TGTGCCTGGAACCCTACACCGGGGGAGCAGTACTTC	CAWNPTPGEQYF
-	TRBV29-1	-	TRBJ2-6	TGCAGCGTTGGTGGCAGTCCCGACTCTGGGGCCAACGTCCTGACTTTC	CSVGGSPDSGANVLTF
-	TRBV29-1	-	TRBJ1-4	TGCAGCGTTGAAGGGACAGATGCAACTAATGAAAAACTGTTTTTT	CSVEGTDATNEKLFF
TRBD1	TRBV7-9	-	TRBJ2-7	TGTGCCAGCAGCCCAAGGGACAGAACCTACGAGCAGTACTTC	CASSPRDRTYEQYF
-	TRBV29-1	-	TRBJ1-1	TGCAGCGTTGAGGTATCGCAGGGCGGAACTGAAGCTTTCTTT	CSVEVSQGGTEAFF
TRBD1	TRBV7-2	-	TRBJ2-5	TGTGCCAGCAGCTTAGGGATCGGACAGGTCCAAGAGACCCAGTACTTC	CASSLGIGQVQETQYF
-	TRBV6-5	-	TRBJ2-7	TGTGCCAGCAGTTACCTAGCCGACCAGGGCGAGCAGTACTTC	CASSYLADQGEQYF
-	TRBV5-4	-	TRBJ2-2	TGTGCCAGCAGCTTGTTTTCGGACGCCGGGACTTACACCGGGGAGCTGTTTTTT	CASSLFSDAGTYTGELFF
TRBD2	TRBV5-1	-	TRBJ2-1	TGCGCCAGCAGCTTGGGCGGGAGGAATGAGCAGTTCTTC	CASSLGGRNEQFF
-	TRBV27	-	TRBJ2-7	TGTGCCAGCGCCCCGGAGGGCGGGATCAGCTCCTACGAGCAGTACTTC	CASAPEGGISSYEQYF
TRBD1	TRBV6-5	-	TRBJ2-7	TGTGCCAGCAGTTTTGGATCGACAGGGGAAGAGCAGTACTTC	CASSFGSTGEEQYF
TRBD2	TRBV4-1	-	TRBJ2-5	TGCGCCAGCAGCCAAGAGCGGGGGGGCCAAGAGACCCAGTACTTC	CASSQERGGQETQYF
-	TRBV29-1	-	TRBJ2-1	TGCAGCGTTGAAGGTCCCCCAGGCCCCAATGAGCAGTTCTTC	CSVEGPPGPNEQFF